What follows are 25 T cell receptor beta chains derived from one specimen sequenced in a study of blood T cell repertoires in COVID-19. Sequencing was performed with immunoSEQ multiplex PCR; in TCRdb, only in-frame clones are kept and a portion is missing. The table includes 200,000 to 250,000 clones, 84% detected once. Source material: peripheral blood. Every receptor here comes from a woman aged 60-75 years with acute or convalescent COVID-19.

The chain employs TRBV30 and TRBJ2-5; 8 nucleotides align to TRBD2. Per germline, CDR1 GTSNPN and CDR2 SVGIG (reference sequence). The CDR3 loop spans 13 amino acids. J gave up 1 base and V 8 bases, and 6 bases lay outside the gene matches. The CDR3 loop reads CAGTGTSQETQYF. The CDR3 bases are TGTGCCGGAACCGGGACTAGCCAAGAGACCCAGTACTTC.

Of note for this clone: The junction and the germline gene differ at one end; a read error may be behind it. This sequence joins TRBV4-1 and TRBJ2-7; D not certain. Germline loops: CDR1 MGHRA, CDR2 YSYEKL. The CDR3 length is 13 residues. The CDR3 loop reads CASSQTAGYGQYF. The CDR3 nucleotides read TGCGCCAGCAGCCAAACGGCAGGCTACGGGCAGTACTTC.

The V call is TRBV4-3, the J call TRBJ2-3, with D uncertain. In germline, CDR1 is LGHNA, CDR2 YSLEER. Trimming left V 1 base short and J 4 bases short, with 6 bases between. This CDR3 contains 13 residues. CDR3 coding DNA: TGCGCCAGCAGCCAAGTATACTCAGATACGCAGTATTTT. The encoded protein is CASSQVYSDTQYF.

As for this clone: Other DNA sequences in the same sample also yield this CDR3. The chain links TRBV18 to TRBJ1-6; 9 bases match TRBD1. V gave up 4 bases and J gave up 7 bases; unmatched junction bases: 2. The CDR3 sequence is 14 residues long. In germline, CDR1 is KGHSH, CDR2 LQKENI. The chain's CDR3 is CASSQDRGNSPLHF. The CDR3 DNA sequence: TGTGCCAGCTCACAGGACAGGGGAAATTCACCCCTCCACTTT. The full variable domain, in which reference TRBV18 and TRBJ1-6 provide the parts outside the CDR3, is NAGVMQNPRHLVRRRGQEARLRCSPMKGHSHVYWYRQLPEEGLKFMVYLQKENIIDESGMPKERFSAEFPKEGPSILRIQQVVRGDSAAYFCASSQDRGNSPLHFGNGTRLTVT.

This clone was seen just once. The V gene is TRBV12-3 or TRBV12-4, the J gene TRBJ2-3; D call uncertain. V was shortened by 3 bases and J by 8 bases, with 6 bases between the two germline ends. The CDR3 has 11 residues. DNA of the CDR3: TGTGCCAGCAGTTTGTCTACTACGCAGTATTTT. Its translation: CASSLSTTQYF.

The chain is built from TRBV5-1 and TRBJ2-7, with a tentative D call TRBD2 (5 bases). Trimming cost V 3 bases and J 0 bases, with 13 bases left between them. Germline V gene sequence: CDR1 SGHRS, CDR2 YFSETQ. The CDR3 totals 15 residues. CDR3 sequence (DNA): TGCGCCAGCAGCTCCCTAGGTGGGAGCTCCTACGAGCAGTACTTC. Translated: CASSSLGGSSYEQYF. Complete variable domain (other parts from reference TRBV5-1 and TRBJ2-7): KAGVTQTPRYLIKTRGQQVTLSCSPISGHRSVSWYQQTPGQGLQFLFEYFSETQRNKGNFPGRFSGRQFSNSRSEMNVSTLELGDSALYLCASSSLGGSSYEQYFGPGTRLTVT.

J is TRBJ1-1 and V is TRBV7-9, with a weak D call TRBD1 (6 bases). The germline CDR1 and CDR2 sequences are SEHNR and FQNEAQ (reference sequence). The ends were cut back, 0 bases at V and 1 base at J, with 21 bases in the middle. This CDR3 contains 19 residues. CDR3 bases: TGTGCCAGCAGCTTAGCGCTAAGTGTCAGGGGAACTAAGAACACTGAAGCTTTCTTT. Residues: CASSLALSVRGTKNTEAFF.

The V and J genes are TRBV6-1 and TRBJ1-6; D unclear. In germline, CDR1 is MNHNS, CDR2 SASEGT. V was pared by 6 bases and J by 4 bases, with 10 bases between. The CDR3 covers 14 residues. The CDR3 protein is CASSSGKYNSPLHF. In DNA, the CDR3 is TGTGCCAGCAGCTCCGGGAAATATAATTCACCCCTCCACTTT.

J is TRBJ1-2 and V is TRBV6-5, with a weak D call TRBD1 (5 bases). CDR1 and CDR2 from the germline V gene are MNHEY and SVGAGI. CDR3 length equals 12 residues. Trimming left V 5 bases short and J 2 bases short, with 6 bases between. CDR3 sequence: CASSQGNYGYTF. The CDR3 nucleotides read TGTGCCAGCAGTCAGGGAAACTATGGCTACACCTTC.

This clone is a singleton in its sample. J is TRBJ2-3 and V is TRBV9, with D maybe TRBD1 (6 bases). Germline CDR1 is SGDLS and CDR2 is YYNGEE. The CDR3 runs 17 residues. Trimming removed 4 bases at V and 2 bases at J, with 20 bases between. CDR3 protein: CASSPEPRDTSTDTQYF. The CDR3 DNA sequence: TGTGCCAGCAGCCCAGAGCCCCGGGACACTTCCACAGATACGCAGTATTTT.

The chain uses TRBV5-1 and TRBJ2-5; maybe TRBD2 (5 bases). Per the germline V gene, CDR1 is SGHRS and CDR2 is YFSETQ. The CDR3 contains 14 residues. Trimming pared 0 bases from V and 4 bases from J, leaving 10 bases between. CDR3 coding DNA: TGCGCCAGCAGCTTGGACCGGGCGGGAGAGACCCAGTACTTC. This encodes CASSLDRAGETQYF.

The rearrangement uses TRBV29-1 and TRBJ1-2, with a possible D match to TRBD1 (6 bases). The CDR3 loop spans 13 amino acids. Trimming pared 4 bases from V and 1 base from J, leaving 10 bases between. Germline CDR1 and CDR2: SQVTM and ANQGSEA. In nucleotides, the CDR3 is TGCAGCGTTGGACAGGATCTTAACTATGGCTACACCTTC. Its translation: CSVGQDLNYGYTF. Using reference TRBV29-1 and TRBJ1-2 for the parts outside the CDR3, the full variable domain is SAVISQKPSRDICQRGTSLTIQCQVDSQVTMMFWYRQQPGQSLTLIATANQGSEATYESGFVIDKFPISRPNLTFSTLTVSNMSPEDSSIYLCSVGQDLNYGYTFGSGTRLTVV.

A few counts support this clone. The CDR3 loop reads CASSTFRQTVNYGYTF. As DNA, the CDR3 is TGTGCCAGTAGTACGTTCAGACAGACTGTTAACTATGGCTACACCTTC. This chain connects TRBV19 to TRBJ1-2; weak D call: TRBD1 (5 bases). CDR3 length equals 16 residues. Germline loops: CDR1 LNHDA, CDR2 SQIVND (reference sequence). Between the trimmed V and J ends, which lost 4 bases and 1 base, there was a span of 16 bases.

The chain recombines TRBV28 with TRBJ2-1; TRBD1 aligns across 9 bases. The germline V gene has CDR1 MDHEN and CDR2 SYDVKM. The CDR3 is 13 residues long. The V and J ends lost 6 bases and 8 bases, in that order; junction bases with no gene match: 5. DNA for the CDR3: TGTGCCAGCAGGGGGGACAGGGTCGATGAGCAGTTCTTC. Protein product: CASRGDRVDEQFF.

CDR3 protein: CASSYGGIGQGTQYF. The CDR3 DNA reads as TGTGCCAGCAGTTACGGGGGGATAGGGCAGGGGACCCAGTACTTC. The genes are TRBV6-5 and TRBJ2-5, with D maybe TRBD2 (6 bases). This CDR3 is built from 15 residues. Germline V gives CDR1 MNHEY, CDR2 SVGAGI. The V and J ends lost 2 bases and 7 bases respectively, with 17 bases between them.

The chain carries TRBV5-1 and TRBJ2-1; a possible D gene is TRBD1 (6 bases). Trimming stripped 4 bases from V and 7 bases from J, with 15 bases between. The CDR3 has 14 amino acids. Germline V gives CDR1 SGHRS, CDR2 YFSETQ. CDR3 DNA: TGCGCCAGCAGCCAGACCCCAGGGGCGAATGAGCAGTTCTTC. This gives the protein CASSQTPGANEQFF.

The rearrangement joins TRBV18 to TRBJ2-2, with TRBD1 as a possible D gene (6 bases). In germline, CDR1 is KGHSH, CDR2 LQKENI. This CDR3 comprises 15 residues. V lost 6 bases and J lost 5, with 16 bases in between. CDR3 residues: CASSPDRTRTGELFF. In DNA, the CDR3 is TGTGCCAGCTCCCCAGACAGGACGAGGACCGGGGAGCTGTTTTTT.

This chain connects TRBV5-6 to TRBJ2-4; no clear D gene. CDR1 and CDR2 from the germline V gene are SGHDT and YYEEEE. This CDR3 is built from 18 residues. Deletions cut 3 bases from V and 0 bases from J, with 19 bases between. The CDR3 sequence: CASSSLNVRLIAKNIQYF. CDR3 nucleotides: TGTGCCAGCAGCTCGTTAAATGTCAGGCTTATAGCCAAAAACATTCAGTACTTC.

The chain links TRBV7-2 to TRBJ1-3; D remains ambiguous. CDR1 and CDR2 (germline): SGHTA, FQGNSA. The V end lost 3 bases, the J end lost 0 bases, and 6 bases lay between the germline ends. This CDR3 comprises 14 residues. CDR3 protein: CASSFRSSGNTIYF. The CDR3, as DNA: TGTGCCAGCAGCTTTAGGAGCTCTGGAAACACCATATATTTT. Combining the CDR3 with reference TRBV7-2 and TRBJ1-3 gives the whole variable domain GAGVSQSPSNKVTEKGKDVELRCDPISGHTALYWYRQSLGQGLEFLIYFQGNSAPDKSGLPSDRFSAERTGGSVSTLTIQRTQQEDSAVYLCASSFRSSGNTIYFGEGSWLTVV.

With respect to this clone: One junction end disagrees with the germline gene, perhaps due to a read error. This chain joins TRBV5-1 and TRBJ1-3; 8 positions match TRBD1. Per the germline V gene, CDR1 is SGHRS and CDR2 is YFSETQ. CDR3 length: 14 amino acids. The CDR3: CAGRETGAGNTIYF. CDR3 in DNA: TGCGCCGGCAGGGAGACAGGGGCTGGAAACACCATATATTTT.

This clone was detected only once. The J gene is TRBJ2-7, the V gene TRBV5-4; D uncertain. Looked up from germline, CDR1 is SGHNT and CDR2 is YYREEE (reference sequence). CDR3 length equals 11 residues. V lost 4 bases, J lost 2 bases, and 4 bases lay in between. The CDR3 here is CASSPTYEQYF. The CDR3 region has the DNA TGTGCCAGCAGCCCTACCTACGAGCAGTACTTC.

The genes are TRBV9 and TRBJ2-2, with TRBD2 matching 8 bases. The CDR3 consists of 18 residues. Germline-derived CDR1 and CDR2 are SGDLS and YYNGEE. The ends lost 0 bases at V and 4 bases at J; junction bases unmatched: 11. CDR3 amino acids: CASSVGPSSGHSTGELFF. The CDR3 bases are TGTGCCAGCAGCGTAGGTCCGTCTAGCGGGCACTCCACCGGGGAGCTGTTTTTT.

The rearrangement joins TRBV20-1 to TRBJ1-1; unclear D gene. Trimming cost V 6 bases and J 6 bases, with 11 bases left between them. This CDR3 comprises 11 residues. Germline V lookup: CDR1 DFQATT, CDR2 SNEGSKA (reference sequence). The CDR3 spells CSATYNAEAFF. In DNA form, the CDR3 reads TGCAGTGCCACGTACAATGCTGAAGCTTTCTTT.

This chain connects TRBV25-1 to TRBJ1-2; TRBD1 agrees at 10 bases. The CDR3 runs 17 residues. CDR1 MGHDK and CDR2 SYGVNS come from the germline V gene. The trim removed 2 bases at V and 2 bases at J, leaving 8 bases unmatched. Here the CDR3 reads CASSESGTGAGNYGYTF. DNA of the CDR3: TGTGCCAGCAGTGAAAGCGGGACAGGGGCGGGAAACTATGGCTACACCTTC.

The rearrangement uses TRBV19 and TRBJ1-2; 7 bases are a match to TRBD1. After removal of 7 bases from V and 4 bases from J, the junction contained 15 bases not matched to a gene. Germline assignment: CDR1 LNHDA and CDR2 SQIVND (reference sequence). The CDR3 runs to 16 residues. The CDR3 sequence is CASNTPGQTPIYGYTF. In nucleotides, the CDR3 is TGTGCCAGTAACACCCCGGGACAGACACCTATCTATGGCTACACCTTC.